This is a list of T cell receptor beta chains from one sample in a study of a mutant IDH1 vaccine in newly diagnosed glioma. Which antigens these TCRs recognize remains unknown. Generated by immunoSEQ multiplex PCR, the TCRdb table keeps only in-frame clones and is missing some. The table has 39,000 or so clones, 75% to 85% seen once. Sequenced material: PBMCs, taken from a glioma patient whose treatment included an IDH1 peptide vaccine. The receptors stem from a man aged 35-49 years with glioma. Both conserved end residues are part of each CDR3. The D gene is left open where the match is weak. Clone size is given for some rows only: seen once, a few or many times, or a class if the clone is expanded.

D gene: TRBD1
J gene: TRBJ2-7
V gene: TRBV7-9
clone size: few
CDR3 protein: CASSRTGGDEQYF
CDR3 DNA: TGTGCCAGCAGCCGGACAGGGGGCGACGAGCAGTACTTC

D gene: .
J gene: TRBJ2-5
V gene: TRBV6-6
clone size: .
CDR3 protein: CASSYERETQYF
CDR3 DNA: TGTGCCAGCAGTTACGAGAGGGAGACCCAGTACTTC

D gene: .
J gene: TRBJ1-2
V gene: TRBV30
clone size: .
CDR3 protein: CAWSAPVPRGGYTF
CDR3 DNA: TGTGCCTGGAGTGCCCCGGTTCCCAGGGGTGGCTACACCTTC

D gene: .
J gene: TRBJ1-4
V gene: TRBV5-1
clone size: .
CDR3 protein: CASSLGTSNEKLFF
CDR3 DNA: TGCGCCAGCAGCTTGGGAACGTCTAATGAAAAACTGTTTTTT

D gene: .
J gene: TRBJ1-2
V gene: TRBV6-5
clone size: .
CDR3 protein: CASSGHNYGYTF
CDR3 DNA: TGTGCCAGCTCGGGACACAACTATGGCTACACCTTC

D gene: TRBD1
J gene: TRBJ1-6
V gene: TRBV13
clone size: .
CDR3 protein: CASSAGQEAPSSYNSPLHF
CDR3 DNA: TGTGCCAGCAGCGCGGGACAGGAGGCACCAAGCTCCTATAATTCACCCCTCCACTTT

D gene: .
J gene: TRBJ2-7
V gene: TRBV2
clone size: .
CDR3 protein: CASSDSGRDFGEQYF
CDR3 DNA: TGTGCCAGCAGTGATTCGGGCAGGGACTTCGGCGAGCAGTACTTC

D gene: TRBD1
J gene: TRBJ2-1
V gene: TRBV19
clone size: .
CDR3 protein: CASSRGGSSYNEQFF
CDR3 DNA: TGTGCCAGTAGTAGAGGGGGCAGCTCCTACAATGAGCAGTTCTTC

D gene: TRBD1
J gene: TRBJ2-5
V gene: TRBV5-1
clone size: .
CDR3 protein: CASRGRDRQETQYF
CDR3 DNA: TGCGCCAGCAGGGGACGGGACAGACAAGAGACCCAGTACTTC

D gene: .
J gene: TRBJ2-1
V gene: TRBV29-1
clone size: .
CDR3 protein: CSVEPQGGSYNEQFF
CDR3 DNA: TGCAGCGTTGAGCCCCAGGGAGGCTCCTACAATGAGCAGTTCTTC

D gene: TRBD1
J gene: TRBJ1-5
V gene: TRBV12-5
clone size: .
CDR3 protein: CASGRTGQGAWRGNQPQHF
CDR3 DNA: TGTGCTAGTGGGCGAACTGGACAGGGGGCTTGGAGGGGCAATCAGCCCCAGCATTTT

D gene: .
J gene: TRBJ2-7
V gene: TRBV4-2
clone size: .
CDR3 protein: CASSQDRGRFSYEQYF
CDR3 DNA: TGTGCCAGCAGCCAAGATCGCGGCAGGTTCTCCTACGAGCAGTACTTC

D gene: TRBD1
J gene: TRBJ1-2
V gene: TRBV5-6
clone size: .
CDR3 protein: CASSLGTGKYGYTF
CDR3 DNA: TGTGCCAGCAGCTTGGGGACAGGGAAGTACGGCTACACCTTC

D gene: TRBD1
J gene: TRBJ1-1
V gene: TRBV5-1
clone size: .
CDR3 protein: CASSPGQGSLRTEAFF
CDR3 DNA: TGCGCCAGCAGCCCCGGACAGGGGTCGCTAAGGACTGAAGCTTTCTTT

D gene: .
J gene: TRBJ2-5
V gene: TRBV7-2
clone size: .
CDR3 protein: CASSLAGGGKETQYF
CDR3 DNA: TGTGCCAGCAGCTTAGCGGGAGGGGGGAAAGAGACCCAGTACTTC

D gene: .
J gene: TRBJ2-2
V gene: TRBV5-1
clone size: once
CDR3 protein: CASRRGDTGELFF
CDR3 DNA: TGCGCCAGCAGAAGGGGGGACACCGGGGAGCTGTTTTTT

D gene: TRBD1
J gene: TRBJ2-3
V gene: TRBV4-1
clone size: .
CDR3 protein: CASSTRDRDLDTQYF
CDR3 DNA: TGCGCCAGCAGCACTCGGGACAGGGATTTGGATACGCAGTATTTT

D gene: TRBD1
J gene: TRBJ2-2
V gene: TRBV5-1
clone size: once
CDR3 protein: CASSLAGQGARTGELFF
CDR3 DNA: TGCGCCAGCAGCTTGGCCGGACAGGGGGCACGCACCGGGGAGCTGTTTTTT

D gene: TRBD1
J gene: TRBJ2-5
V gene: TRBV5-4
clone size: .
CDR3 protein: CASSSRTGDETQYF
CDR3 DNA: TGTGCCAGCAGCTCACGGACAGGGGACGAGACCCAGTACTTC

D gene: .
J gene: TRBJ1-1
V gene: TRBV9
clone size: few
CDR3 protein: CASSFSGDTEAFF
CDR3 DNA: TGTGCCAGCAGCTTTAGCGGGGACACTGAAGCTTTCTTT

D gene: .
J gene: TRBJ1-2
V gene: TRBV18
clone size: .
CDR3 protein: CASSRRGTDNYGYTF
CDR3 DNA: TGTGCCAGCTCACGGCGGGGTACGGATAACTATGGCTACACCTTC

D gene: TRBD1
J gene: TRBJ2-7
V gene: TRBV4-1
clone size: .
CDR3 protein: CASRPEGTGSYEQYF
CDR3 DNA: TGCGCCAGCAGACCGGAGGGGACAGGTTCCTACGAGCAGTACTTC

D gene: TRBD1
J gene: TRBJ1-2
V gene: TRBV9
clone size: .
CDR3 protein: CASSSGGATNYGYTF
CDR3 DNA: TGTGCCAGCAGCTCAGGGGGCGCGACCAACTATGGCTACACCTTC

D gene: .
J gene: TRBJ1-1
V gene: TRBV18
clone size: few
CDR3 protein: CASSPQGRVTEAFF
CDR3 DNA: TGTGCCAGCTCACCACAAGGCAGGGTGACTGAAGCTTTCTTT

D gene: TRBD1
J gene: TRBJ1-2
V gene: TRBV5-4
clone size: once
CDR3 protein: CASTVMGQGYGYTF
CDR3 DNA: TGTGCCAGCACCGTCATGGGACAGGGCTATGGCTACACCTTC

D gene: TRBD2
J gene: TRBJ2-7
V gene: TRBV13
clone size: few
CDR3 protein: CASSRGTSGSYEQYF
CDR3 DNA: TGTGCCAGCAGCCGCGGGACTAGCGGTTCCTACGAGCAGTACTTC

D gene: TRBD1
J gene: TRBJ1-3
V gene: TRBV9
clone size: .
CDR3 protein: CASSVSRDSGNTIYF
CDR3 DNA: TGTGCCAGCAGCGTATCCCGGGACAGCGGAAACACCATATATTTT

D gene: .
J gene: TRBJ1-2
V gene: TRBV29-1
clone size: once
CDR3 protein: CSVERGGYTF
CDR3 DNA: TGCAGCGTTGAAAGGGGGGGCTACACCTTC

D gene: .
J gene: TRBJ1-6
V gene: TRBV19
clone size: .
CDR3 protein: CASSIPSTNSPLHF
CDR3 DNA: TGTGCCAGTAGTATTCCAAGTACGAATTCACCCCTCCACTTT

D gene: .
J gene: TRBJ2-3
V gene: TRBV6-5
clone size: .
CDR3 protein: CASSYSWLASTDTQYF
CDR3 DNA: TGTGCCAGCAGTTACTCGTGGCTCGCTAGCACAGATACGCAGTATTTT

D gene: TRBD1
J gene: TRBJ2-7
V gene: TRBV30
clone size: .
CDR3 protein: CAWSVTGGDEQYF
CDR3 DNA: TGTGCCTGGAGTGTGACAGGGGGCGACGAGCAGTACTTC

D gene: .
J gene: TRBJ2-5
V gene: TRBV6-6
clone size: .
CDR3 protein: CASSILAYETQYF
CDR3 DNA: TGTGCCAGCAGTATACTAGCTTATGAGACCCAGTACTTC

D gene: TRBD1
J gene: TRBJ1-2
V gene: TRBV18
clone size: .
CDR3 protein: CASSPPGGRYGYTF
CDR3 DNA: TGTGCCAGCTCACCCCCAGGGGGGAGGTATGGCTACACCTTC

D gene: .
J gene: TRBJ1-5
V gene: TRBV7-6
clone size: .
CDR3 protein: CASSSRRPQHF
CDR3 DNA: TGTGCCAGCAGCTCCCGTCGGCCCCAGCATTTT

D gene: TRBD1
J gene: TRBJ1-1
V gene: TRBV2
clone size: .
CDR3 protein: CASGGQGAGTEAFF
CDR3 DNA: TGTGCCAGCGGGGGGCAGGGGGCAGGGACTGAAGCTTTCTTT

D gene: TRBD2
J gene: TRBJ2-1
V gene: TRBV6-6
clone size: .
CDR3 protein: CASSYPGGTNNEQFF
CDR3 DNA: TGTGCCAGCAGTTACCCGGGGGGGACGAACAATGAGCAGTTCTTC

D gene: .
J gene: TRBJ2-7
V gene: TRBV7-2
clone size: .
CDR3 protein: CASSVEDGFGYF
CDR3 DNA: TGTGCCAGCAGCGTAGAGGACGGATTCGGGTACTTC

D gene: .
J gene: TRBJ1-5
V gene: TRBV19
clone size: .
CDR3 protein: CASGIVGGFNQPQHF
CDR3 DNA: TGTGCCAGTGGAATCGTGGGGGGGTTCAATCAGCCCCAGCATTTT

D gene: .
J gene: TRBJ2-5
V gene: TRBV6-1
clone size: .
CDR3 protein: CASSVFSPGTQETQYF
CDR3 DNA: TGTGCCAGCAGTGTCTTTTCTCCGGGAACACAAGAGACCCAGTACTTC

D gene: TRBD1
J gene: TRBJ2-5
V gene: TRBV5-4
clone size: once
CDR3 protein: CASSPGTGAEGETQYF
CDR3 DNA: TGTGCCAGCAGCCCAGGGACAGGGGCTGAGGGGGAGACCCAGTACTTC

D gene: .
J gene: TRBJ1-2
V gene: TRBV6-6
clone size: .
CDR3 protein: CASSWGREYGYTF
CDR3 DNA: TGTGCCAGCAGCTGGGGGAGAGAGTATGGCTACACCTTC

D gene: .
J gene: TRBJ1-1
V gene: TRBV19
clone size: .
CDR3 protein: CASSIADTEAFF
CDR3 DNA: TGTGCCAGTAGTATAGCTGACACTGAAGCTTTCTTT

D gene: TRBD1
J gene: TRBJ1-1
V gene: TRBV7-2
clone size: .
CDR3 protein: CASSPKRLDRVAFF
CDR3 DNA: TGTGCCAGCAGTCCTAAGAGGCTAGACAGGGTAGCTTTCTTT

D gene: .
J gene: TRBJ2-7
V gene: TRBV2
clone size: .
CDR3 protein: CASSLSLPHGRSTYEQYF
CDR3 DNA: TGTGCCAGCAGTCTGTCCCTACCCCACGGGCGATCAACTTACGAGCAGTACTTC

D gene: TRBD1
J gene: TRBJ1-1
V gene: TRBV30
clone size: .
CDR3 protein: CAWSGSIRDRGFEAFF
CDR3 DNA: TGTGCCTGGAGTGGTAGCATTCGGGACAGGGGTTTTGAAGCTTTCTTT

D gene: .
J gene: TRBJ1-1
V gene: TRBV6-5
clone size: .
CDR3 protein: CASSPSPLRPEAFF
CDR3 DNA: TGTGCCAGCAGTCCCTCCCCCCTTCGGCCTGAAGCTTTCTTT

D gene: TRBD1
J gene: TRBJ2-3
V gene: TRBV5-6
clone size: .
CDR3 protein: CASSLTGGAEDTQYF
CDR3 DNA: TGTGCCAGCAGCTTGACAGGGGGCGCGGAGGATACGCAGTATTTT

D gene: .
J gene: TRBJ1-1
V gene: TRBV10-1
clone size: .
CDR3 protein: CASSESGSQDTEAFF
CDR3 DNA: TGCGCCAGCAGCGAATCAGGGTCCCAGGACACTGAAGCTTTCTTT

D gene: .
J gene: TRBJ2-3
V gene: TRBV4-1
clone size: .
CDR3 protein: CASSPTNGPSDTQYF
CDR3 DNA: TGCGCCAGCAGCCCCACTAACGGGCCTTCAGATACGCAGTATTTT

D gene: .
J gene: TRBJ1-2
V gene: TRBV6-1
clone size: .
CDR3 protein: CASSEAMEFYGYTF
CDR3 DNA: TGTGCCAGCAGTGAAGCGATGGAATTCTATGGCTACACCTTC

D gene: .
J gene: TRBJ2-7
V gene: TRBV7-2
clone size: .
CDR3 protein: CASSSNAGYEQYF
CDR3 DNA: TGTGCCAGCAGCTCTAATGCCGGGTACGAGCAGTACTTC

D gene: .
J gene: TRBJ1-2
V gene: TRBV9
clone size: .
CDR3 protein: CASSAGGGGYGYTF
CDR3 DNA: TGTGCCAGCAGCGCGGGGGGGGGCGGCTATGGCTACACCTTC